The next 17 T cell receptor beta chains were all read from a single sample in a study of T cell responses to AZD1222 COVID-19 vaccine. Profiled with immunoSEQ multiplex PCR; TCRdb holds only in-frame clones, not every one. The sample carries about 200,000 clones, roughly 92% recorded once. This sample comprised peripheral blood, obtained 28 days after the second AZD1222 dose. These receptors came from an adult who received the AZD1222 COVID-19 vaccine.

The rearrangement uses TRBV6-4 and TRBJ2-3; 7 bases align to TRBD2. Losses at the gene ends were 4 bases for V and 7 bases for J; bases not matched to a gene: 8. Germline CDR1 and CDR2: MRHNA and SNTAGT. The CDR3 consists of 14 residues. The CDR3 DNA follows: TGTGCCAGCAGTGTCGGGGAGGGCTGGTATACGCAGTATTTT. Translating it yields CASSVGEGWYTQYF.

This chain connects TRBV4-1 to TRBJ2-1, with 10 bases identical to TRBD2. Unmatched junction bases numbered 6, after V lost 1 base and J lost 0 bases. CDR1 MGHRA and CDR2 YSYEKL come from the germline V gene. The CDR3 covers 18 residues. Here the CDR3 DNA reads TGCGCCAGCAGCCAAGTAAGCAGCGGGGGGGACTCCTACAATGAGCAGTTCTTC. Translated: CASSQVSSGGDSYNEQFF.

The gene calls are TRBV5-4 and TRBJ1-4; D ambiguous. The germline V and J ends were trimmed by 3 bases and 1 base, with 7 bases remaining between them. CDR1 and CDR2 from the germline V gene are SGHNT and YYREEE (reference sequence). This CDR3 is built from 14 residues. CDR3: CASSWAGTNEKLFF. In DNA, the CDR3 is TGTGCCAGCAGCTGGGCAGGAACTAATGAAAAACTGTTTTTT.

The V gene is TRBV2, the J gene TRBJ2-5; D is perhaps TRBD1 or TRBD2 (7 bases each). The CDR3 is 14 amino acids. The germline V gene encodes CDR1 SNHLY and CDR2 FYNNEI. The ends were cut back, 6 bases at V and 5 bases at J, with 16 bases in the middle. CDR3 in DNA: TGTGCCAGCAGCTCAGGGGGGGGGCCCGAGACCCAGTACTTC. Translated, it gives CASSSGGGPETQYF. Full variable domain (remainder filled in from reference TRBV2 and TRBJ2-5): EPEVTQTPSHQVTQMGQEVILRCVPISNHLYFYWYRQILGQKVEFLVSFYNNEISEKSEIFDDQFSVERPDGSNFTLKIRSTKLEDSAMYFCASSSGGGPETQYFGPGTRLLVL.

This clone is a singleton in its sample. The chain combines TRBV6-6 with TRBJ2-5, with TRBD2 as a possible D gene (5 bases). The CDR3 contains 15 residues. Germline V gives CDR1 MNHNY, CDR2 SVGAGI (reference sequence). Trimming took 0 bases from V and 2 from J, leaving 10 bases between them. The CDR3 here is CASSYSNGEQETQYF. The CDR3, as DNA: TGTGCCAGCAGTTACTCGAACGGGGAGCAAGAGACCCAGTACTTC.

The J gene is TRBJ1-1, the V gene TRBV18; D may be TRBD1 (5 bases). The CDR3 totals 15 residues. V was clipped by 2 bases and J by 4 bases, with 14 bases between them. Looked up from germline, CDR1 is KGHSH and CDR2 is LQKENI. The CDR3 nucleotides are TGTGCCAGCTCACCATCGGCGGGAGGGGTCACTGAAGCTTTCTTT. Protein product: CASSPSAGGVTEAFF.

The V call is TRBV3-1 (or the pseudogene TRBV3-2), the J call TRBJ2-3, with 10 bases identical to TRBD1. Trimming at V came to 5 bases and at J to 1 base, leaving 3 bases not matched to a gene. CDR1 and CDR2 from the germline V gene are LGHDT and YNNKEL (reference sequence). The CDR3 has 15 amino acids. In DNA, the CDR3 is TGTGCCAGCAGCTTCGGGACAGGGGGCACAGATACGCAGTATTTT. Amino acids: CASSFGTGGTDTQYF.

This clone was observed a single time. V usage is TRBV3-1 (or the pseudogene TRBV3-2) and J usage is TRBJ2-2; 7 bases match TRBD1. In germline, CDR1 is LGHDT, CDR2 YNNKEL (reference sequence). The V gene end was trimmed by 4 bases and the J gene end by 6 bases; junction bases not matched to a gene: 5. This CDR3 comprises 14 residues. In DNA, the CDR3 is TGTGCCAGCAGCCTCGGGACAGCCCCCGGGGAGCTGTTTTTT. It yields the protein CASSLGTAPGELFF.

The chain combines TRBV30 with TRBJ1-4; TRBD1 matches at 10 bases. CDR1 and CDR2 (germline): GTSNPN, SVGIG (reference sequence). This CDR3 has 14 amino acids. After removal of 3 bases from V and 7 bases from J, the junction contained 5 bases not matched to a gene. The CDR3 loop is CAWRADRGREKLFF. CDR3 DNA: TGTGCCTGGAGGGCTGACAGGGGGCGTGAAAAACTGTTTTTT.

The J gene is TRBJ1-3, the V gene TRBV25-1; no clear D. The germline CDR1 and CDR2 sequences are MGHDK and SYGVNS. V lost 6 bases to trimming and J lost 0 bases, with 15 bases between them. This CDR3 contains 16 residues. The CDR3, as DNA: TGTGCCAGCAGCTCCCTCGTTCCGCGCTCTGGAAACACCATATATTTT. Translated: CASSSLVPRSGNTIYF.

This chain connects TRBV24-1 to TRBJ1-1; 9 bases map to TRBD1. The CDR3 consists of 13 residues. V lost 2 bases, J lost 8 bases, and 2 bases stayed unmatched. Germline V gives CDR1 KGHDR, CDR2 SFDVKD. The CDR3 loop reads CATSDWGTGEAFF. The CDR3 nucleotides are TGTGCCACCAGTGATTGGGGGACAGGGGAAGCTTTCTTT.

This sequence joins TRBV5-1 and TRBJ1-5, with D possibly TRBD1 on 5 matching bases. Germline CDR1 SGHRS, CDR2 YFSETQ. This CDR3 comprises 15 residues. Trimming took 0 bases from V and 5 from J, leaving 12 bases between them. The CDR3 reads CASSLDGAPHQPQHF. CDR3 in DNA: TGCGCCAGCAGCTTGGACGGGGCCCCTCATCAGCCCCAGCATTTT.

V and J are TRBV7-8 and TRBJ2-5; no definite D call. V was clipped by 2 bases and J by 5 bases, with 15 bases between them. Germline V gene lookup returns CDR1 SGHVS and CDR2 FQNEAQ. This CDR3 region has 15 residues. The CDR3 DNA is TGTGCCAGCAGCTTAATCCCCGGACGTTCGGAGACCCAGTACTTC. This encodes CASSLIPGRSETQYF.

The chain employs TRBV24-1 and TRBJ1-5, with TRBD1 as a possible D gene (5 bases). V gave up 4 bases and J gave up 1 base, with 7 bases separating them. Germline lookup yields CDR1 KGHDR and CDR2 SFDVKD. This CDR3 is 14 amino acids long. CDR3 loop: CATSDWDSNQPQHF. The CDR3 coding sequence is TGTGCCACCAGTGACTGGGACAGCAATCAGCCCCAGCATTTT.

The CDR3 loop is CASSFPDSNEQYF. CDR3 coding DNA: TGTGCCAGCAGCTTCCCCGATTCGAACGAGCAGTACTTC. V and J are TRBV13 and TRBJ2-7; D gene ambiguous. Germline assignment: CDR1 PRHDT and CDR2 FYEKMQ (reference sequence). The CDR3 covers 13 residues. V lost 3 bases to trimming and J lost 5 bases, with 11 bases between them. The full variable domain, its missing parts supplied by reference TRBV13 and TRBJ2-7, is AAGVIQSPRHLIKEKRETATLKCYPIPRHDTVYWYQQGPGQDPQFLISFYEKMQSDKGSIPDRFSAQQFSDYHSELNMSSLELGDSALYFCASSFPDSNEQYFGPGTRLTVT.

The chain joins TRBV12-3 or TRBV12-4 to TRBJ2-7; possible D gene TRBD1, 5 bases. Trimming cost V 2 bases and J 6 bases, with 11 bases left between them. This CDR3 contains 13 residues. CDR3 DNA sequence: TGTGCCAGCAGTTTACAGGGTGAAGGCGAGCAGTACTTC. This codes for CASSLQGEGEQYF.

The genes are TRBV7-2 and TRBJ1-5, with a possible D match to TRBD1 (5 bases). V lost 6 bases to trimming and J lost 0 bases, with 15 bases between them. Per germline, CDR1 SGHTA and CDR2 FQGNSA. The CDR3 length is 16 residues. Here the CDR3 DNA reads TGTGCCAGCAGACAAGAAGGGACGGTTAGCAATCAGCCCCAGCATTTT. It encodes CASRQEGTVSNQPQHF.